The rows below give T cell receptor beta chains drawn from one sample of a study of T cells in Graves' hyperthyroidism and ophthalmopathy. Using its own MiXCR run on the multiplex PCR reads, TCRdb lists one record per CDR3 protein. The sample lists approximately 380,000 distinct CDR3 sequences, approximately 19% occurring once. Sequenced sample: blood. Receptors originate from a woman in her late teens or twenties with Graves' hyperthyroidism. The CDR3 runs from the conserved cysteine through the conserved F or W. D genes are given only for firm matches. Size tells how often a clone was seen (once, few, many) or the class of an expanded clone, and some rows leave it out.

V gene	J gene	clone size	CDR3 length	D gene	CDR3 protein	CDR3 DNA
TRBV4-2	TRBJ1-1	many	15	.	CASSQEDLPNTEAFF	TGTGCCAGCAGCCAAGAGGATCTTCCTAACACTGAAGCTTTCTTT
TRBV7-2	TRBJ1-5	once	15	.	CASQKQRGVNQPQHF	TGTGCCAGCCAAAAACAACGAGGGGTCAATCAGCCCCAGCATTTT
TRBV12-3/TRBV12-4	TRBJ1-1	.	15	.	CASSWGQGGNTEAFF	TGTGCCAGCAGTTGGGGGCAGGGAGGGAACACTGAAGCTTTCTTT
TRBV5-1	TRBJ1-1	many	13	.	CASSLVRDAEAFF	TGCGCCAGCAGCTTAGTCCGAGACGCTGAAGCTTTCTTT
TRBV5-1	TRBJ2-7	many	14	.	CASSARGSSYEQYF	TGCGCCAGCAGCGCGCGGGGTAGCTCCTACGAGCAGTACTTC
TRBV3-1	TRBJ1-1	few	15	.	CASSPQGQGRTEAFF	TGTGCCAGCAGCCCTCAAGGGCAGGGGAGAACTGAAGCTTTCTTT
TRBV3-1	TRBJ2-5	.	15	TRBD2	CASSTSGDTVETQYF	TGTGCCAGCAGCACTAGCGGGGATACCGTAGAGACCCAGTACTTC
TRBV15	TRBJ1-5	many	18	TRBD1	CATSSSRDREVGNQPQHF	TGTGCCACCAGCAGTAGCCGGGACAGGGAGGTCGGCAATCAGCCCCAGCATTTT
TRBV12-3/TRBV12-4	TRBJ1-2	many	13	TRBD1	CASSGRGRFGYTF	TGTGCCAGCAGTGGCAGGGGGCGATTTGGCTACACCTTC
TRBV12-3/TRBV12-4	TRBJ2-7	many	14	.	CASSLVEGENEQYF	TGTGCCAGCAGTTTAGTCGAAGGAGAGAACGAGCAGTACTTC
TRBV4-1	TRBJ2-7	once	17	.	CASSRQISRAPSYEQYF	TGCGCCAGCAGCCGCCAGATCTCCAGGGCCCCCTCCTACGAGCAGTACTTC
TRBV12-3/TRBV12-4	TRBJ1-5	many	15	.	CASSPRDTGNQPQHF	TGTGCCAGCAGTCCCCGGGACACAGGAAATCAGCCCCAGCATTTT
TRBV12-3/TRBV12-4	TRBJ1-1	.	13	.	CASRQNRDTEAFF	TGTGCCAGCAGGCAAAACCGGGACACTGAAGCTTTCTTT
TRBV6-5	TRBJ1-6	few	14	.	CASSYDPGSDTLHF	TGTGCCAGCAGTTACGATCCAGGGTCGGACACCCTCCACTTT
TRBV7-3	TRBJ2-2	many	13	.	CASTGENTGELFF	TGTGCCAGCACCGGGGAGAACACCGGGGAGCTGTTTTTT
TRBV27	TRBJ2-2	.	16	.	CASSAPGGADTGELFF	TGTGCCAGCAGTGCCCCTGGGGGGGCGGACACCGGGGAGCTGTTTTTT
TRBV2	TRBJ1-1	many	16	TRBD1	CASSLDDRGLNTEAFF	TGTGCCAGCAGTCTCGACGACAGGGGTTTGAACACTGAAGCTTTCTTT
TRBV24-1	TRBJ2-7	.	13	.	CATSSGQPYEQYF	TGTGCCACCAGTTCCGGGCAGCCCTACGAGCAGTACTTC
TRBV3-1	TRBJ1-1	many	18	.	CASSQALAGSSPFAEAFF	TGTGCCAGCAGCCAAGCGCTCGCGGGGTCTTCCCCGTTCGCTGAAGCTTTCTTT
TRBV4-1	TRBJ2-5	many	16	TRBD2	CASSQPGLADQETQYF	TGCGCCAGCAGCCAACCGGGACTAGCGGATCAAGAGACCCAGTACTTC
TRBV12-3/TRBV12-4	TRBJ1-1	many	13	.	CASSWTRGTEAFF	TGTGCCAGCAGCTGGACGAGGGGCACTGAAGCTTTCTTT
TRBV6-2/TRBV6-3	TRBJ2-7	.	18	.	CASSFAPLHRAGSYEQYF	TGTGCCAGCAGTTTCGCTCCTCTACACAGGGCGGGCTCCTACGAGCAGTACTTC
TRBV19	TRBJ2-5	few	15	TRBD1	CASSGGQARKETQYF	TGTGCCAGTAGTGGGGGACAGGCACGGAAAGAGACCCAGTACTTC
TRBV7-8	TRBJ1-1	many	16	TRBD1	CASSHEGGNMNTEAFF	TGTGCCAGCAGCCACGAAGGGGGCAATATGAACACTGAAGCTTTCTTT
TRBV20-1	TRBJ1-5	many	14	.	CSASWEHSNQPQHF	TGCAGTGCTAGTTGGGAACATAGCAATCAGCCCCAGCATTTT
TRBV11-2	TRBJ1-1	many	13	.	CASSLLQDYEAFF	TGTGCCAGCAGCTTACTCCAGGACTATGAAGCTTTCTTT
TRBV28	TRBJ1-5	.	17	.	CASSYRPEGSSNQPQHF	TGTGCCAGCAGTTACCGCCCGGAGGGCTCAAGCAATCAGCCCCAGCATTTT
TRBV6-5	TRBJ1-1	.	14	TRBD1	CASSFGQGYTEAFF	TGTGCCAGCAGTTTTGGACAGGGCTACACTGAAGCTTTCTTT
TRBV7-9	TRBJ2-5	many	15	.	CASSLGVLGQETQYF	TGTGCCAGCAGCTTAGGTGTCCTGGGACAAGAGACCCAGTACTTC
TRBV20-1	TRBJ1-2	few	12	.	CSAGDPSGGYTF	TGCAGTGCCGGGGATCCATCGGGCGGCTACACCTTC
TRBV6-1	TRBJ1-6	.	17	.	CASSAWVAHSGNSPLHF	TGTGCCAGCAGTGCGTGGGTAGCCCACAGCGGTAATTCACCCCTCCACTTT
TRBV4-1	TRBJ2-7	many	15	.	CASSQGPGPNYEQYF	TGCGCCAGCAGCCAAGGCCCGGGACCTAACTACGAGCAGTACTTC
TRBV13	TRBJ1-5	many	12	.	CASSRRGQPQHF	TGTGCCAGCAGCCGACGAGGTCAGCCCCAGCATTTT
TRBV5-1	TRBJ1-1	.	14	TRBD1	CASSLRGDRVEAFF	TGCGCCAGCAGCTTGAGGGGGGACAGGGTTGAAGCTTTCTTT
TRBV9	TRBJ1-3	many	16	.	CASSVASSGAGNTIYF	TGTGCCAGCAGCGTAGCCTCCTCGGGGGCTGGAAACACCATATATTTT
TRBV5-1	TRBJ1-2	.	15	.	CASSLEVSTTYGYTF	TGCGCCAGCAGCTTGGAGGTCAGCACCACCTATGGCTACACCTTC